This TCR beta chain was retrieved from a study of shared clonotypes between healthy human individuals. Study conclusions and caveats: Clonotype sharing among donors was expected to depend on sequencing depth. Rarefaction revealed incomplete sorted-subset sequencing despite large depth. Sampling was confined to blood; repertoires within tissues likely differ.

About this clone itself: Its antigen is undetermined.

Every subset's genomic DNA went evenly onto several immunoSEQ plates. TCRdb keeps only in-frame clones here, not all; method: immunoSEQ multiplex PCR. The table has roughly 2,500,000 clones, 93% seen once; the top ten hold 0.36%. Trimming pared 3 bases from V and 4 bases from J, leaving 16 bases between. The CDR3 is 15 residues long. The sample taken for sequencing was naive CD4+ T cells from PBMCs. Specified subset: CD45RA+ positively selected. The genes are TRBV5-3 and TRBJ1-1, with TRBD1 as a possible D gene (5 bases). TRBV5-3 is classed as an ORF, of uncertain function. The sequence was obtained from a man aged 18 to 30 in good health. Some clones in this sample may be carry-over from other donors' samples. CDR3 bases: TGTGCCAGAAGCTCACCACCGGGGCAAGGCACTGAAGCTTTCTTT. It is translated as CARSSPPGQGTEAFF.